This TCR beta chain is drawn from a study of regulatory T cells in long-lasting Graves disease. CDR1 and CDR2 (germline): MDHEN, SYDVKM. The V and J ends lost 8 bases and 2 bases respectively, with 10 bases between them. CDR3 length equals 12 residues. Described time point: newly diagnosed GD, antithyroid drugs for less than 3 months. The TCR library was prepared using RNA isolated from PBMCs. In its sample, this clonotype was seen many times. Building of the TCR beta libraries involved iRepertoire HTBI primers and Arm-PCR of CDR3 regions. TCRdb fed the multiplex PCR reads into MiXCR, producing one record per CDR3 protein. The sample has roughly 610,000 distinct CDR3 sequences, 15% to 20% seen once. This sample was shared with a second study, whose subject was T cells in Graves' hyperthyroidism and ophthalmopathy.

This sample comprised peripheral blood mononuclear cells (PBMCs), obtained at new diagnosis, from a patient treated with antithyroid drugs. The genes are TRBV28 and TRBJ2-7; tentatively, D is TRBD1 or TRBD2 (5 bases each). The clonotype comes from a man between 18 and 35 years old with Graves disease. CDR3 loop: CASGDGAYEQYF. The DNA for the CDR3 is TGTGCCAGCGGGGACGGGGCCTACGAGCAGTACTTC.